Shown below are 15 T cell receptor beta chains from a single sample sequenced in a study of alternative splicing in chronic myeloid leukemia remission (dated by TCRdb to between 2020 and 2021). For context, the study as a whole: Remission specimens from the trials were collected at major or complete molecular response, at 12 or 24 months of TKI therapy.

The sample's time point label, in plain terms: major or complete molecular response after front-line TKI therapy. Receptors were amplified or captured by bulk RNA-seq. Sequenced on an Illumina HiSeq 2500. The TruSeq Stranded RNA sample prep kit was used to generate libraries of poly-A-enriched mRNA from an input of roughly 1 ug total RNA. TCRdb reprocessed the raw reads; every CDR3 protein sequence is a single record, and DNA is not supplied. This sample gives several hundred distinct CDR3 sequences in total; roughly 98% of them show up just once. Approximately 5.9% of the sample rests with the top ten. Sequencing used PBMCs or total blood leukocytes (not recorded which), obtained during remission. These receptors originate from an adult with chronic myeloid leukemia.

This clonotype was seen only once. The CDR3 reads CASSFGVYQPQHF. J is TRBJ1-5 and V is TRBV12-3 or TRBV12-4. CDR3 length equals 13 residues.

The CDR3: CASSFNADTQYF. The chain uses TRBV27 and TRBJ2-3. The CDR3 has 12 amino acids. Germline V gene data show CDR1 as MNHEY and CDR2 as SMNVEV (reference sequence).

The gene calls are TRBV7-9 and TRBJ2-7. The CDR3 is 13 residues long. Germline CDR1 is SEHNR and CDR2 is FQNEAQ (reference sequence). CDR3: CASSLVESYEQYF.

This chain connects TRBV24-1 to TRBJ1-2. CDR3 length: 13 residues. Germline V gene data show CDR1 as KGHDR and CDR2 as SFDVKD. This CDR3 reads CATSASGNYGYTF.

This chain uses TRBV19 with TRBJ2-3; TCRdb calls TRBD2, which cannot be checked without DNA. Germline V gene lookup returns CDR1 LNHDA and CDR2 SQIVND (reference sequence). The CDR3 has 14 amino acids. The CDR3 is CASSHRGLTDTQYF. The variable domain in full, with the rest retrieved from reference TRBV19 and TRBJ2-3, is DGGITQSPKYLFRKEGQNVTLSCEQNLNHDAMYWYRQDPGQGLRLIYYSQIVNDFQKGDIAEGYSVSREKKESFPLTVTSAQKNPTAFYLCASSHRGLTDTQYFGPGTRLTVL.

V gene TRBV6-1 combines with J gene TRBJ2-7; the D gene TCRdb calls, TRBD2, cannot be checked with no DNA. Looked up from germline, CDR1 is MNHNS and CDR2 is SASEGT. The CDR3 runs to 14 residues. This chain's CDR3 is CASSEFGGQREQYF.

The chain's CDR3 is CASSWGQGFYTGELFF. The chain has TRBV7-8 and TRBJ2-2; the D call of TRBD2 rests on TCRdb alone, since no DNA is present to check it. CDR1 SGHVS and CDR2 FQNEAQ come from the germline V gene. CDR3 length: 16 residues.

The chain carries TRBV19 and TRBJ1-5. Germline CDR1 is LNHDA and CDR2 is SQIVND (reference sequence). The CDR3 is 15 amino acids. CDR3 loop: CASSIGRQGGQPQHF.

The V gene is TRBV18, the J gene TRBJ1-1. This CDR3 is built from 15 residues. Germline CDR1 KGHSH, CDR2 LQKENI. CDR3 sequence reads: CASSPSDRGGTEAFF. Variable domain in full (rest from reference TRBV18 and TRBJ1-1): NAGVMQNPRHLVRRRGQEARLRCSPMKGHSHVYWYRQLPEEGLKFMVYLQKENIIDESGMPKERFSAEFPKEGPSILRIQQVVRGDSAAYFCASSPSDRGGTEAFFGQGTRLTVV.

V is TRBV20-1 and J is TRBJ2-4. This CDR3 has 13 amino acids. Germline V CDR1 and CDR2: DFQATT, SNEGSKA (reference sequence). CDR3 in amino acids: CSARVVLKNIQYF.

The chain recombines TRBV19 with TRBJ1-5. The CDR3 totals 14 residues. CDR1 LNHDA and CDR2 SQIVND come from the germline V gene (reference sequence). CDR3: CASNEGHSNQPQHF.

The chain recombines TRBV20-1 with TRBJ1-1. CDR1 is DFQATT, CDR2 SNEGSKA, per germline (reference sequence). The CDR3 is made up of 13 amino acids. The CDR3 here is CSALPVPRTEAFF.

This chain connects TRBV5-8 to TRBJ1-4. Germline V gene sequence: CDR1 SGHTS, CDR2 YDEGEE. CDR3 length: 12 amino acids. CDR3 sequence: CASSDRTAKLFF.

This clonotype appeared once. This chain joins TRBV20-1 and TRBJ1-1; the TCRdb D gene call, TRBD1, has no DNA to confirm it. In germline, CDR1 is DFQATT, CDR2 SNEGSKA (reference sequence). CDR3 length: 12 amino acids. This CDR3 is CSWAGMRTEAFF.

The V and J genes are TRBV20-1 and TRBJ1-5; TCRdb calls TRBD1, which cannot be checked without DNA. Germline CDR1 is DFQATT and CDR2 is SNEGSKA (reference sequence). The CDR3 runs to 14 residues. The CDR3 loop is CSANDRPSNQPQHF.